A selection of T cell receptor beta chains follows, all from one sample in a study of blood T cell repertoires in COVID-19. Only in-frame clones appear in the TCRdb table, and some are missing; sequencing was by immunoSEQ multiplex PCR. The sample records around 100,000 clones, roughly 87% being singletons. Material for sequencing was peripheral blood. These receptors were collected from a woman between 45 and 65 years old with COVID-19, enrolled during active disease. The CDR3 runs from the conserved cysteine through the conserved F or W. The D gene is left open where the match is weak. Size is stated for part of the rows, as once, few or many counts, or as a class when the clone is expanded.

d_gene	abundance	v_gene	j_gene	CDR3nt	CDR3aa
TRBD2	-	TRBV13	TRBJ2-3	TGTGCCAGCAGCTCGACTAGCCGCGCCGCAGATACGCAGTATTTT	CASSSTSRAADTQYF
TRBD2	-	TRBV11-2	TRBJ2-5	TGTGCCAGCAGTCGCTTCGGGCTAGCGGGGGTGTCAGAGACCCAGTACTTC	CASSRFGLAGVSETQYF
-	-	TRBV6-5	TRBJ1-3	TGTGCCAGCAGTTACTCAGGGACATCTGGAAACACCATATATTTT	CASSYSGTSGNTIYF
-	-	TRBV6-5	TRBJ2-2	TGTGCCAGCAGGCGGCAAAAAGTCAACACCGGGGAGCTGTTTTTT	CASRRQKVNTGELFF
-	once	TRBV1	TRBJ2-7	TGCACCAGCAGCCACTCGGGACACGAAATCTACGAGCAGTACTTC	CTSSHSGHEIYEQYF
TRBD1	-	TRBV7-9	TRBJ1-4	TGTGCCAGCAGCCCGGGACAGGGGTGGACAACTAATGAAAAACTGTTTTTT	CASSPGQGWTTNEKLFF
TRBD2	-	TRBV2	TRBJ2-5	TGTGCCAGCAGGGCGACCTGGAGCGGGGGGGACCGGGAGACCCAGTACTTC	CASRATWSGGDRETQYF
-	-	TRBV29-1	TRBJ2-1	TGCAGCGTTGGCGACAGCTACTACAATGAGCAGTTCTTC	CSVGDSYYNEQFF
-	-	TRBV5-4	TRBJ1-2	TGTGCCAGCAGCTCCAGGGGTTTGGATGGCTACACCTTC	CASSSRGLDGYTF
TRBD1	-	TRBV5-1	TRBJ2-7	TGCGCCAGCAGCGTTACGACGGGACAGGGCGGCGAGCAGTACTTC	CASSVTTGQGGEQYF
-	few	TRBV11-3	TRBJ2-5	TGTGCCAGCAGCTTTTACTCAGAGACCCAGTACTTC	CASSFYSETQYF
-	-	TRBV9	TRBJ2-3	TGTGCCAGCAGCGTAGGGGGTAGCGGTACAGATACGCAGTATTTT	CASSVGGSGTDTQYF
-	-	TRBV2	TRBJ1-5	TGTGCCAGCAGTGTGGACAGTAGCGGGTCTAATCAGCCCCAGCATTTT	CASSVDSSGSNQPQHF
-	-	TRBV7-2	TRBJ2-3	TGTGCCAGCAGCTTAGCTTTGACCCCGGGGGCGCAGTATTTT	CASSLALTPGAQYF
TRBD1	-	TRBV27	TRBJ1-1	TGTGCCAGCAGTTTAGGCGAGACAGGGGGCACTGAAGCTTTCTTT	CASSLGETGGTEAFF
TRBD2	-	TRBV14	TRBJ2-2	TGTGCCAGCAGCCACATCACTAGCGGGGGCACCGGGGAGCTGTTTTTT	CASSHITSGGTGELFF